These 21 T cell receptor beta chains were sequenced from one sample in a study of T cells after yellow fever vaccination. TCRdb fed the 5' RACE reads into MiXCR, producing one record per CDR3 protein. Among nearly 550,000 distinct CDR3 sequences listed, over 15% were seen once. Sequencing used PBMCs, obtained 15 days after the yellow fever booster vaccination. The source is a man aged 30-40 years who received the YFV17D yellow fever vaccine.

A word on this clonotype: A read error may produce the germline difference seen at one junction end. The V call is TRBV18, the J call TRBJ2-1; D unclear. The germline gives CDR1 KGHSH, CDR2 LQKENI. CDR3 length: 12 residues. The DNA for the CDR3 is TGTGCCAGCTTACCAGTGGGCCAAGAGCAGTTCTTC. Its translation is CASLPVGQEQFF.

Here the CDR3 DNA reads TGCAGTGCTATTCGAGCGGACCCCACGGATGAGCAGTTCTTC. Translation gives CSAIRADPTDEQFF. The J gene is TRBJ2-1, the V gene TRBV20-1; D may be TRBD2 (5 bases). The germline V and J ends were trimmed by 4 bases and 8 bases, with 18 bases remaining between them. Germline lookup yields CDR1 DFQATT and CDR2 SNEGSKA (reference sequence). The CDR3 is 14 residues long.

This clonotype appeared a few times. The J gene is TRBJ2-1, the V gene TRBV12-3 or TRBV12-4; TRBD2 matches at 9 bases. Trimming took 2 bases from V and 16 from J; bases not matched to a gene: 12. The CDR3 sequence is 14 residues long. The CDR3, as DNA: TGTGCCAGCAGTTTATCCCTCCTCCTAGCGGGATTTTTCTTC. Translation: CASSLSLLLAGFFF.

Regarding this clonotype: A read error may account for a junction end that differs from germline. This chain connects TRBV12-3 or TRBV12-4 to TRBJ2-3; D call uncertain. The CDR3 is 13 amino acids. This CDR3 reads CASNLSNVDTQYF. For the CDR3, the DNA is TGTGCCAGCAATTTAAGTAATGTGGATACGCAGTATTTT.

This clonotype was observed a few times. The V call is TRBV7-9, the J call TRBJ2-3, with 8 nucleotides matching TRBD2. The CDR3 length is 17 residues. The germline gives CDR1 SEHNR, CDR2 FQNEAQ (reference sequence). The J segment lost 0 bases and the V segment lost 5 bases, leaving 10 bases of the junction unmatched. CDR3 sequence (DNA): TGTGCCAGCAGCCCGACATGGTGGACTAGCAGCACAGATACGCAGTATTTT. Translating gives CASSPTWWTSSTDTQYF.

Here the CDR3 reads CASSILAGGAKNIQYF. CDR3 coding DNA: TGTGCCAGCAGTATCTTAGCGGGAGGAGCCAAAAACATTCAGTACTTC. The chain recombines TRBV27 with TRBJ2-4, with 10 bases lining up with TRBD2. The CDR3 totals 16 residues. Germline-derived CDR1 and CDR2 are MNHEY and SMNVEV (reference sequence). V lost 5 bases to trimming and J lost 0 bases; unmatched junction nucleotides: 4.

CDR3 bases: TGCGCCAGCAGCCAAGGAGTGGATAGCTTTAGGGAGACCCAGTACTTC. It encodes CASSQGVDSFRETQYF. This chain joins TRBV4-3 and TRBJ2-5; D gene ambiguous. Germline values: CDR1 LGHNA, CDR2 YSLEER. The CDR3 has 16 amino acids. V lost 1 base, J lost 5 bases, and 17 bases lay in between.

This rearrangement joins TRBV7-9 to TRBJ1-4, with D possibly being TRBD1 (5 bases). Per the germline V gene, CDR1 is SEHNR and CDR2 is FQNEAQ (reference sequence). The CDR3 consists of 14 residues. CDR3 DNA: TGTGCGGTCCACCGGGACGGGAGAAATGAAAAACTGTTTTTT. As protein: CAVHRDGRNEKLFF. The variable domain in full, completed from reference TRBV7-9 and TRBJ1-4, reads DTGVSQNPRHKITKRGQNVTFRCDPISEHNRLYWYRQTLGQGPEFLTYFQNEAQLEKSRLLSDRFSAERPKGSFSTLEIQRTEQGDSAMYLCAVHRDGRNEKLFFGSGTQLSVL.

The sample holds many counts of this clonotype. This chain links TRBV5-1 with TRBJ1-1; D not certain. The length of the CDR3 is 13 residues. Trimming pared 5 bases from V and 2 bases from J, leaving 10 bases between. The germline V gene has CDR1 SGHRS and CDR2 YFSETQ. This CDR3 reads CASRYQDNTEAFF. CDR3 bases: TGCGCCAGCAGATACCAGGATAACACTGAAGCTTTCTTT.

The CDR3 DNA reads TGCGCCAGCAGCACAGGACCCTCGGATACGCAGTATTTT. This translates into CASSTGPSDTQYF. The rearrangement joins TRBV5-1 to TRBJ2-3; maybe TRBD1 (5 bases). CDR3 length: 13 residues. V dropped 4 bases and J dropped 6 bases, with 12 bases sitting between them. Germline V lookup: CDR1 SGHRS, CDR2 YFSETQ.

This clonotype was detected only a few times. The chain carries TRBV7-2 and TRBJ2-1; D perhaps matches TRBD2 (6 bases). This CDR3 has 13 amino acids. V lost 7 bases and J 9 bases, leaving 16 bases between the germline ends. The germline CDR1 and CDR2 sequences are SGHTA and FQGNSA. CDR3 sequence reads: CASTILGGSEQFF. In nucleotides, the CDR3 is TGTGCCAGCACCATCCTCGGAGGGAGTGAGCAGTTCTTC. The full variable domain, in which reference TRBV7-2 and TRBJ2-1 provide the parts outside the CDR3, is GAGVSQSPSNKVTEKGKDVELRCDPISGHTALYWYRQSLGQGLEFLIYFQGNSAPDKSGLPSDRFSAERTGGSVSTLTIQRTQQEDSAVYLCASTILGGSEQFFGPGTRLTVL.

This clonotype was observed a few times. The chain employs TRBV6-1 and TRBJ2-3; D is unresolved. Per the germline V gene, CDR1 is MNHNS and CDR2 is SASEGT. V lost 7 bases and J lost 6, with 17 bases in between. This CDR3 is 14 amino acids long. The CDR3 protein is CASTAGGPVDTQYF. CDR3 DNA sequence: TGTGCCAGCACCGCCGGTGGTCCGGTGGATACGCAGTATTTT.

This clonotype was counted a few times. This chain connects TRBV6-1 to TRBJ1-2; 8 bases line up with TRBD1. Unmatched junction bases numbered 7, after V lost 2 bases and J lost 5 bases. CDR1 MNHNS and CDR2 SASEGT come from the germline V gene. CDR3 size: 15 residues. The CDR3 loop is CASSERGTGDYGYTF. In nucleotides, the CDR3 is TGTGCCAGCAGTGAAAGGGGGACAGGCGATTATGGCTACACCTTC.

CDR3 residues: CASSDSPSNEQYF. CDR3 nucleotides: TGTGCCAGCAGTGATTCCCCCTCGAACGAGCAGTACTTC. V gene TRBV6-4 combines with J gene TRBJ2-7, with D uncertain. The CDR3 is made up of 13 amino acids. Trimming stripped 3 bases from V and 5 bases from J, with 11 bases between. The germline V gene has CDR1 MRHNA and CDR2 SNTAGT.

Only a few counts were recorded for this clonotype. This chain uses TRBV5-6 with TRBJ2-7; possibly TRBD2 for D (6 bases). The germline CDR1 and CDR2 sequences are SGHDT and YYEEEE. The CDR3 has 15 residues. With 6 bases removed from V and 0 bases from J, the gap between germline ends came to 16 bases. CDR3 region: CASTPWEDGSYEQYF. The DNA for the CDR3 is TGTGCCAGCACCCCCTGGGAGGACGGCTCCTACGAGCAGTACTTC.

V usage is TRBV5-1 and J usage is TRBJ2-1; tentative D call: TRBD2 (6 bases). The V end was cut by 4 bases, the J end by 7 bases, with 12 bases between. The CDR3 covers 13 residues. Germline CDR1 SGHRS, CDR2 YFSETQ. CDR3 nucleotides: TGCGCCAGCAGCGAGGGGACTTTAAATGAGCAGTTCTTC. Protein product: CASSEGTLNEQFF.

This clonotype was recorded a few times. This sequence joins TRBV10-2 and TRBJ2-5; possible D gene TRBD1, 5 bases. Germline CDR1 WSHSY, CDR2 SAAADI. V gave up 0 bases and J gave up 2 bases, with 16 bases separating them. The CDR3 totals 17 residues. The CDR3 sequence is CASSESILSRAQETQYF. In DNA form, the CDR3 reads TGCGCCAGCAGTGAGTCGATTTTAAGCAGGGCTCAAGAGACCCAGTACTTC.

The sample holds a few counts of this clonotype. This chain connects TRBV6-2 or TRBV6-3 to TRBJ1-1, with TRBD1 matching 9 bases. This CDR3 is 15 amino acids long. Germline-derived CDR1 and CDR2 are MNHEY and SVGEGT. V lost 2 bases, J lost 0 bases, and 1 base stayed unmatched. CDR3 nucleotide sequence: TGTGCCAGCAGTTACGGACAGGGGATGAACACTGAAGCTTTCTTT. Protein: CASSYGQGMNTEAFF.

The V call is TRBV29-1, the J call TRBJ2-2; 12 bases are shared with TRBD2. Per germline, CDR1 SQVTM and CDR2 ANQGSEA. The CDR3 length is 14 residues. V lost 5 bases, J lost 9 bases, and 7 bases stayed unmatched. CDR3 amino acids: CSVKTSGSIRELFF. DNA of the CDR3: TGCAGCGTTAAGACTAGCGGGAGTATCCGGGAGCTGTTTTTT.

This clonotype was recorded a few times. The chain has TRBV20-1 and TRBJ2-7; D is uncertain. This CDR3 is built from 14 residues. Germline values: CDR1 DFQATT, CDR2 SNEGSKA (reference sequence). V was cut by 3 bases and J by 3 bases, with 15 bases left in between. The CDR3 is CSASGELGNYEQYF. CDR3 nucleotides: TGCAGTGCTAGTGGGGAACTGGGGAACTACGAGCAGTACTTC.

The chain couples TRBV10-3 to TRBJ2-5; no reliable D call. V was pared by 2 bases and J by 5 bases, with 9 bases between. The length of the CDR3 is 13 residues. CDR1 and CDR2 (germline): ENHRY, SYGVKD. CDR3 sequence reads: CAISEPPGETQYF. The CDR3, as DNA: TGTGCCATCAGTGAGCCGCCCGGCGAGACCCAGTACTTC.